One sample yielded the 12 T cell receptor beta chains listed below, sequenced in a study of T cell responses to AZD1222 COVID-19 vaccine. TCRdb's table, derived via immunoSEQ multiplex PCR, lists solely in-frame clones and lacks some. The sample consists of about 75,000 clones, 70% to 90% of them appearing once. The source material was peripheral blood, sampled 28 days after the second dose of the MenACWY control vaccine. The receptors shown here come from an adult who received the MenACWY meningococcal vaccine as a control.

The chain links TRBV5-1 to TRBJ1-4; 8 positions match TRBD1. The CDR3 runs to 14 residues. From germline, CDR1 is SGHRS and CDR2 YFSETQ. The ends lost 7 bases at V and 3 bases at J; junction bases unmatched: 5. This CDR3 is CASGTGGANEKLFF. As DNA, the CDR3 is TGCGCCAGCGGCACAGGGGGAGCTAATGAAAAACTGTTTTTT.

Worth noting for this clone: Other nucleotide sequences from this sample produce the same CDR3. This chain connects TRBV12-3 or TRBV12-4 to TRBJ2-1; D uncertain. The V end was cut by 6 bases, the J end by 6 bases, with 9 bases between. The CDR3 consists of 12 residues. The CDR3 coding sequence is TGTGCCAGCAGCCTAGGACGCAATGAGCAGTTCTTC. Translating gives CASSLGRNEQFF.

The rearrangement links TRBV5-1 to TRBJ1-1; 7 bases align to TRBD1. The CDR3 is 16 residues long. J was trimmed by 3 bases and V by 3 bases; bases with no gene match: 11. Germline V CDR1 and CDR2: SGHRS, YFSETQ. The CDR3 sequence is CASSSSLQGGDTEAFF. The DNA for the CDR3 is TGCGCCAGCAGCTCCAGTCTGCAGGGGGGGGACACTGAAGCTTTCTTT.

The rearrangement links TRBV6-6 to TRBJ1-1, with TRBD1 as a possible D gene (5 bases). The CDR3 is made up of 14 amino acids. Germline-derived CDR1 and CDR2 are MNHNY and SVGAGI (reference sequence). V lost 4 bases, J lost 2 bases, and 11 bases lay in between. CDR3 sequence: CASSSTAINTEAFF. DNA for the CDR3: TGTGCCAGCAGTTCGACAGCGATAAACACTGAAGCTTTCTTT.

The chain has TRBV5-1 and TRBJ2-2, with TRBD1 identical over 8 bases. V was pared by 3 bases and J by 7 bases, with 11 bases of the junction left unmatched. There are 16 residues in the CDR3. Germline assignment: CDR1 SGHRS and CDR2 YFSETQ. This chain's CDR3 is CASSSQGAHTGGELFF. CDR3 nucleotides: TGCGCCAGCAGCTCGCAGGGGGCTCACACTGGCGGGGAGCTGTTTTTT.

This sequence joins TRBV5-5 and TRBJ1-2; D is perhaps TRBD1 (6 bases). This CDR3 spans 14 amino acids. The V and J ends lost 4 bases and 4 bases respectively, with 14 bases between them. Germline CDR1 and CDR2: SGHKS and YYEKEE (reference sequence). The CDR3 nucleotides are TGTGCCAGCAGCCTACCAGGGGAGGCCTATGGCTACACCTTC. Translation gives CASSLPGEAYGYTF.

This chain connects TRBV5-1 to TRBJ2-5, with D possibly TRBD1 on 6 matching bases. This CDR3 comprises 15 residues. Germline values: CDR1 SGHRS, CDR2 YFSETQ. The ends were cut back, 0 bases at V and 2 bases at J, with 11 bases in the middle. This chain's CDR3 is CASSLVQGLQETQYF. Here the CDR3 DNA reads TGCGCCAGCAGCTTGGTGCAGGGGCTGCAAGAGACCCAGTACTTC.

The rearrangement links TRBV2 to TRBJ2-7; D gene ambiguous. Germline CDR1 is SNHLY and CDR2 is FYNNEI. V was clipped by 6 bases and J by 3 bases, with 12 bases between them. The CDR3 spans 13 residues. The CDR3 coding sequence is TGTGCCAGCAGGTCAGATTTTCGCTACGAGCAGTACTTC. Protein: CASRSDFRYEQYF.

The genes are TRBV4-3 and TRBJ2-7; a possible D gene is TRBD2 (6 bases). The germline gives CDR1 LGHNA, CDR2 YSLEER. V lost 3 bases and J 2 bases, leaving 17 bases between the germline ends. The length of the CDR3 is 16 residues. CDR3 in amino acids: CASSHHRDFGPYEQYF. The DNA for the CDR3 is TGCGCCAGCAGCCACCACCGGGACTTCGGTCCCTACGAGCAGTACTTC.

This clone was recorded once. CDR3 in amino acids: CASSPLSDGRSEAFF. The CDR3 DNA follows: TGCGCCAGCAGCCCTCTTTCGGACGGAAGATCTGAAGCTTTCTTT. The chain has TRBV5-1 and TRBJ1-1; D is undetermined. V lost 4 bases and J lost 6, with 19 bases in between. The germline gives CDR1 SGHRS, CDR2 YFSETQ. This CDR3 has 15 residues.

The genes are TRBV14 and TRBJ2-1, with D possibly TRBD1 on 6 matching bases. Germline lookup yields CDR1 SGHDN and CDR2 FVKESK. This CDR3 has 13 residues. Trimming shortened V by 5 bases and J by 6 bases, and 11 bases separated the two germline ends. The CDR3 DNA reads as TGTGCCAGCAGCTTAAACAGGGTCAATGAGCAGTTCTTC. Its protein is CASSLNRVNEQFF.

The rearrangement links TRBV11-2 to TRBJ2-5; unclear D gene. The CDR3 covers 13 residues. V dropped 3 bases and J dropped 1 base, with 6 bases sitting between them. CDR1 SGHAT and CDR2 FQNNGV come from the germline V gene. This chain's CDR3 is CASSFAFQETQYF. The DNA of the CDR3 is TGTGCCAGCAGCTTCGCATTCCAAGAGACCCAGTACTTC.